This paragraph covers one TCR beta chain sequence. Antigen unknown. The data were obtained in a study of cytomegalovirus exposure and HLA in healthy donors. Whole-study results and caveats: First-cohort TCR clusters were later found to tend to co-occur in the roughly 120 validation repertoires. Three of the chains that were CMV-associated were confirmed in vitro to be specific for CMV antigens. Rarity held for most TCR sequences, but there were some public TCRs that occurred in many donors. Overall, 164 TCR beta chains were annotated as cytomegalovirus-associated.

Clones were read by immunoSEQ multiplex PCR, and TCRdb kept only the in-frame ones, dropping some. Of about 260,000 clones in the sample, roughly 88% were seen once. V was shortened by 3 bases and J by 5 bases, with 10 bases between the two germline ends. This CDR3 region has 13 residues. The germline V gene has CDR1 SGHDN and CDR2 FVKESK. The sample was PBMCs. The origin of this receptor is a woman younger than 45 in good health and CMV-seronegative. J is TRBJ2-5 and V is TRBV14; D is unresolved. CDR3 loop: CASSHGPQETQYF. The CDR3 DNA reads as TGTGCCAGCAGCCACGGGCCGCAGGAGACCCAGTACTTC.